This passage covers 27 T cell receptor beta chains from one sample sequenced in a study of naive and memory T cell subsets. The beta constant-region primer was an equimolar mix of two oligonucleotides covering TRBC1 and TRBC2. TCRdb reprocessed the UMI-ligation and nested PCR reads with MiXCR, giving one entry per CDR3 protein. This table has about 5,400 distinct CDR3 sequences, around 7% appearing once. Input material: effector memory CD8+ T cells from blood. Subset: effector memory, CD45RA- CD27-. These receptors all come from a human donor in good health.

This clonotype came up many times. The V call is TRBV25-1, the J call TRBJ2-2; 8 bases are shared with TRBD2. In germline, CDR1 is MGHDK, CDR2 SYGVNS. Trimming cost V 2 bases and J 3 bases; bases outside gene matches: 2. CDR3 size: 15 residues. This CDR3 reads CASSEGTSDTGELFF. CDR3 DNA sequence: TGTGCCAGCAGTGAAGGGACTAGTGACACCGGGGAGCTGTTTTTT.

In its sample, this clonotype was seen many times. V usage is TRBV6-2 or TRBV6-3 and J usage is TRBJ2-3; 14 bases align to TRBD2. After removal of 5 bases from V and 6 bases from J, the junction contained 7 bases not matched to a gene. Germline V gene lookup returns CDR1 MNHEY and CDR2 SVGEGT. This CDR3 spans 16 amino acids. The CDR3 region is CASSDGTSGGADTQYF. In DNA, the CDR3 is TGTGCCAGCAGTGACGGGACTAGCGGGGGAGCCGATACGCAGTATTTT.

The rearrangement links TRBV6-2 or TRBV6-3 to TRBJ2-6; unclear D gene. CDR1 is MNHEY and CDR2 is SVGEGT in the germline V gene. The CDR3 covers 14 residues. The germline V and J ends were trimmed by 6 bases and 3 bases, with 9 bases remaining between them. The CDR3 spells CASSDQSGANVLTF. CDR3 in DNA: TGTGCCAGCAGCGACCAAAGTGGGGCCAACGTCCTGACTTTC.

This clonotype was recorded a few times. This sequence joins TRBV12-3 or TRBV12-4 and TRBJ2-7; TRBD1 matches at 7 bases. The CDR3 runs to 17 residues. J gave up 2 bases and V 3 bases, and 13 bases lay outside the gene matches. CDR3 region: CASSLERYRDSTYEQYF. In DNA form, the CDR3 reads TGTGCCAGCAGTTTGGAGAGATACCGGGACAGCACCTACGAGCAGTACTTC.

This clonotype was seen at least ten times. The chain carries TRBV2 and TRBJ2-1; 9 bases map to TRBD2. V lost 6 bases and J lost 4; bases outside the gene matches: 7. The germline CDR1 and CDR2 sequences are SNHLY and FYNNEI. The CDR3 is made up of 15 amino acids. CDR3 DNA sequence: TGTGCCAGCAGCCTCGGACTAGCGCGATACAATGAGCAGTTCTTC. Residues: CASSLGLARYNEQFF.

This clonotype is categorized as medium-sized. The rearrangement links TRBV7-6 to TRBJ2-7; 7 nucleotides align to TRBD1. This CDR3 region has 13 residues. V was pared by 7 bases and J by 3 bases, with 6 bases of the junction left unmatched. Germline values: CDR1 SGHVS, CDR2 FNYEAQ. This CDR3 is CASTSGGVYEQYF. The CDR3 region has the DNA TGTGCCAGCACCTCAGGGGGTGTCTACGAGCAGTACTTC.

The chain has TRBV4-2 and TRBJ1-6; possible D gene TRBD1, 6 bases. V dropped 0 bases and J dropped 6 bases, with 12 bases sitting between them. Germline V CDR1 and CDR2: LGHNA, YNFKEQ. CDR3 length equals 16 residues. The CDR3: CASSQDRGDGNSPLHF. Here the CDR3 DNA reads TGTGCCAGCAGCCAAGATAGGGGGGATGGTAATTCACCCCTCCACTTT.

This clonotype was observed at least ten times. DNA of the CDR3: TGTGCCAGCAGCTTAGGTGGAGGGGGCACGAATGAAGCTTTCTTT. Its protein product is CASSLGGGGTNEAFF. This chain links TRBV7-8 with TRBJ1-1; TRBD1 aligns across 7 bases. The germline gives CDR1 SGHVS, CDR2 FQNEAQ. The CDR3 loop spans 15 amino acids. V was pared by 1 base and J by 7 bases, with 9 bases of the junction left unmatched.

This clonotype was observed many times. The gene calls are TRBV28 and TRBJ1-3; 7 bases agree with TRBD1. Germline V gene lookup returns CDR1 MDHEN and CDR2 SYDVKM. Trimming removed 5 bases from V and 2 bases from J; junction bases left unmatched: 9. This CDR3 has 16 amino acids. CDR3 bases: TGTGCCAGCAGTAATAATCCTACAGGGGCTGGAAACACCATATATTTT. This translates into CASSNNPTGAGNTIYF.

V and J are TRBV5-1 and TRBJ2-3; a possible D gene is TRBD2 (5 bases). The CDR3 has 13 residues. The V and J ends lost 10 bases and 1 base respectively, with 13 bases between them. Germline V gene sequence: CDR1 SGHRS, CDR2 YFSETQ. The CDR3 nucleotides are TGCGCCGGCCCGGACTGCTGCACAGATACGCAGTATTTT. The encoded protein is CAGPDCCTDTQYF.

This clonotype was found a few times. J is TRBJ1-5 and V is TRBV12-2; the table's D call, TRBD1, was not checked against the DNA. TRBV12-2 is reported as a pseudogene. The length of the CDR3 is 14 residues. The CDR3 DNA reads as TGTGCAAGTCGCTACAGGATTAGCAATCAGCCCCAGCATTTT. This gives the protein CASRYRISNQPQHF.

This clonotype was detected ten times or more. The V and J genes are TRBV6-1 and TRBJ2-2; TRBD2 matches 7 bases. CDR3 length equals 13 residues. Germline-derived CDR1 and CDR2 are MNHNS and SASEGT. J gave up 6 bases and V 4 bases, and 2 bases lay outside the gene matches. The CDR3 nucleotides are TGTGCCAGCAGTGGGCGGGAGTCCGGGGAGCTGTTTTTT. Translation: CASSGRESGELFF.

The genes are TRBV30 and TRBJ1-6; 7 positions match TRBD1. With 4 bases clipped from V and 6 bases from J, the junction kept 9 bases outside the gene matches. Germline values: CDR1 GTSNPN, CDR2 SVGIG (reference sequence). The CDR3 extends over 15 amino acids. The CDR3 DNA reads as TGTGCCTGGAAAAGTGGGTCAGGGGGTAATTCACCCCTCCACTTT. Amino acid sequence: CAWKSGSGGNSPLHF.

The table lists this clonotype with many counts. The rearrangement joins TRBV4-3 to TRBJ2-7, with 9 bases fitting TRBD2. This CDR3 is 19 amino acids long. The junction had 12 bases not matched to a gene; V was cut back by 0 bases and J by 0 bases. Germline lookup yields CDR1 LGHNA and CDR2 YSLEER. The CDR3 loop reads CASSQEEIRTSGSSYEQYF. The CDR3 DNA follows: TGCGCCAGCAGCCAAGAAGAGATAAGAACTAGCGGGTCCTCCTACGAGCAGTACTTC.

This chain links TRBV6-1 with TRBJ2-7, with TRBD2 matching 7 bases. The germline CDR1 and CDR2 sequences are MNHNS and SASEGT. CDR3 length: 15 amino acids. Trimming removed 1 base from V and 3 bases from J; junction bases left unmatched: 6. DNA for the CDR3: TGTGCCAGCAGTGAAGAGGGAGCGGGGCACTACGAGCAGTACTTC. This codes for CASSEEGAGHYEQYF.

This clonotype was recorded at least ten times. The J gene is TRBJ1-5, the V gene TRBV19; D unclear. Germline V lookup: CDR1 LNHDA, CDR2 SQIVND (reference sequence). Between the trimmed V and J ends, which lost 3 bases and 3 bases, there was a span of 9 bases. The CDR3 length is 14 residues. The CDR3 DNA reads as TGTGCCAGTAGTATTTCGGGCCTCAATCAGCCCCAGCATTTT. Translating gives CASSISGLNQPQHF. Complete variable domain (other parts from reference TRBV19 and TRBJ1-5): DGGITQSPKYLFRKEGQNVTLSCEQNLNHDAMYWYRQDPGQGLRLIYYSQIVNDFQKGDIAEGYSVSREKKESFPLTVTSAQKNPTAFYLCASSISGLNQPQHFGDGTRLSIL.

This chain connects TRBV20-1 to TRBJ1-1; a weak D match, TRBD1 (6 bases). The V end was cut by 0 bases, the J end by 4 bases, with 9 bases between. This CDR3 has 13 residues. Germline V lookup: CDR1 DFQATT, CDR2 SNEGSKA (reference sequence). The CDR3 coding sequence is TGCAGTGCTAGAGATTTGGGGGCCACTGAAGCTTTCTTT. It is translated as CSARDLGATEAFF.

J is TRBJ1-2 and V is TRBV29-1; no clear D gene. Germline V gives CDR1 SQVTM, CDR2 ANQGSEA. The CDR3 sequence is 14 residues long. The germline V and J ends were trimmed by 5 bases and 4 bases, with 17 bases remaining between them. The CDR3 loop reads CSVIPLSTGYGYTF. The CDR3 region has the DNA TGCAGCGTTATCCCCCTCTCGACGGGCTATGGCTACACCTTC.

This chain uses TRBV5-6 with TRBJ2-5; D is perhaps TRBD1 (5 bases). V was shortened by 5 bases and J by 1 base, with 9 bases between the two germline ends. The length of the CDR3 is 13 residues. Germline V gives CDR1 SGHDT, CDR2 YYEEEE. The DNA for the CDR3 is TGTGCCAGCAGTCCCGACAGCCAAGAGACCCAGTACTTC. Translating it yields CASSPDSQETQYF.

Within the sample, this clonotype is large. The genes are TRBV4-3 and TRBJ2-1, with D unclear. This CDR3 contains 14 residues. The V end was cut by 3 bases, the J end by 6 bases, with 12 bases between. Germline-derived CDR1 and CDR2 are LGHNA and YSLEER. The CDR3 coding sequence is TGCGCCAGCAGCCATACTGCGCTCAGCAATGAGCAGTTCTTC. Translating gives CASSHTALSNEQFF.

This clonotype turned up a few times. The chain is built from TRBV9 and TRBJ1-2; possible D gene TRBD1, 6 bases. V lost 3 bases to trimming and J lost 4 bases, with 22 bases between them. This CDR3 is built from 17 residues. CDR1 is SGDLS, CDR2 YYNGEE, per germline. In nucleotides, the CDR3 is TGTGCCAGCAGCGCAGCGACACAGGGCCAACGGGGCTATGGCTACACCTTC. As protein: CASSAATQGQRGYGYTF. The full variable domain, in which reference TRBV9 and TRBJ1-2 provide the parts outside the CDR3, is DSGVTQTPKHLITATGQRVTLRCSPRSGDLSVYWYQQSLDQGLQFLIQYYNGEERAKGNILERFSAQQFPDLHSELNLSSLELGDSALYFCASSAATQGQRGYGYTFGSGTRLTVV.

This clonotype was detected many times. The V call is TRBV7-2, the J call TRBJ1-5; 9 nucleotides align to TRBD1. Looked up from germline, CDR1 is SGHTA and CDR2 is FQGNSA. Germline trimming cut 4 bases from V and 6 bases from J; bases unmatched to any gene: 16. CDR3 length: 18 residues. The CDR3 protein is CASSSATGGLVEGQPQHF. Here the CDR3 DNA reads TGTGCCAGCAGCTCTGCTACAGGGGGCCTTGTTGAAGGTCAGCCCCAGCATTTT.

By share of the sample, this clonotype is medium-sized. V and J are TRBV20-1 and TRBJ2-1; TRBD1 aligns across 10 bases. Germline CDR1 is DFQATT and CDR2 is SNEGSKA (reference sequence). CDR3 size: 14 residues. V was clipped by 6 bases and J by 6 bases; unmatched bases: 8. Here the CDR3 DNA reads TGCAGTGCAACCGGGACAGGGGATTTCAATGAGCAGTTCTTC. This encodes CSATGTGDFNEQFF.

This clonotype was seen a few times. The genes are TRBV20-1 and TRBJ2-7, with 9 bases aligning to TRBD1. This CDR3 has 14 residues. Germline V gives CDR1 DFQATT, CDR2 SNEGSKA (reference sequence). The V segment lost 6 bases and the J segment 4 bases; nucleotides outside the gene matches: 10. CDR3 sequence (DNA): TGCAGTGCAGCCCGGGACAGGGAACCATACGAGCAGTACTTC. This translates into CSAARDREPYEQYF.

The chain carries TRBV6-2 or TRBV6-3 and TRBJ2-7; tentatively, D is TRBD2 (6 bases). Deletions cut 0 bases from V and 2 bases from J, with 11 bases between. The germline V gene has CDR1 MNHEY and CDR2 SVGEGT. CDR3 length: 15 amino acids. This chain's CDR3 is CASSYSPSGAYEQYF. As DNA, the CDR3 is TGTGCCAGCAGTTACTCGCCGTCGGGAGCCTACGAGCAGTACTTC.

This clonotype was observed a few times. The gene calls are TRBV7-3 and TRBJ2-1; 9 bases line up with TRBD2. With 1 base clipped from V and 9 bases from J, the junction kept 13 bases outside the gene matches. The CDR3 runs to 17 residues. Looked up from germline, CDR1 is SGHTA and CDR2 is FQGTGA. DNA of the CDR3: TGTGCCAGCAGCTTAAATTCTCCCGCGGGAGGGCCTACTGAGCAGTTCTTC. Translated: CASSLNSPAGGPTEQFF.

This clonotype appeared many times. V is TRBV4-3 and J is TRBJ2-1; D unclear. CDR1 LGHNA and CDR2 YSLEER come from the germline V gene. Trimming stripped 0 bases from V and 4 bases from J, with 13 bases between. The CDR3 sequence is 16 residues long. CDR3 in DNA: TGCGCCAGCAGCCAAGATCTAGGTGAGGCTTACAATGAGCAGTTCTTC. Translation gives CASSQDLGEAYNEQFF.